Listed below are T cell receptor beta chains from one sample, sequenced in a study of T-cell memory formation after mild COVID-19. MiXCR was run by TCRdb on the 5' RACE reads, yielding one entry per CDR3 protein. The table includes under 85,000 distinct CDR3 sequences, approximately 15% detected once. Sample: PBMCs or a T cell subset sorted from them (not recorded which). These receptors originate from an adult woman who had mild COVID-19 (a few samples of this study predate the infection). Cell type and time point are not known. CDR3s include the opening cysteine and the closing phenylalanine or tryptophan. D genes are given only for firm matches. Some rows mark clone size as missing; the rest say once, few, many or name a class of expanded clone.

TGTGCCAGCAGCTTTAGAGGGCCCGAAGAACTGTTTTTT,CASSFRGPEELFF,-,TRBJ1-4,TRBV7-9,-
TGTGCCAGCAGTTTCGTAGGACCCAAAGGGCCCCAGCATTTT,CASSFVGPKGPQHF,few,TRBJ1-5,TRBV27,-
TGTGCCAGCAGCTTAGGGCTCCCCTCCTACGAGCAGTACTTC,CASSLGLPSYEQYF,few,TRBJ2-7,TRBV7-2,-
TGTGCCAGCAGTTCAGCAACTAGCCAAGAGACCCAGTACTTC,CASSSATSQETQYF,-,TRBJ2-5,TRBV6-6,-
TGTGCCAGCAGTTTCTCTTTGGGGGGGGCTCAAGAGACCCAGTACTTC,CASSFSLGGAQETQYF,-,TRBJ2-5,TRBV12-3/TRBV12-4,-
TGCGCCAGCAGCCCCGGGACAGGGGGCGTCTATGGCTACACCTTC,CASSPGTGGVYGYTF,few,TRBJ1-2,TRBV4-1,TRBD1
TGCGCCAGCAGCTTGGCGGGACTAGCGGGAGACGACGGGCAGTTCTTC,CASSLAGLAGDDGQFF,many,TRBJ2-1,TRBV5-1,TRBD2
TGTGCCAGCGCCGAAACGGGGGGACCCTACGAGCAGTACTTC,CASAETGGPYEQYF,few,TRBJ2-7,TRBV3-1,TRBD2
TGTGCCAGCAGCTTAGTAACCAGGACCGGGGAGCTGTTTTTT,CASSLVTRTGELFF,few,TRBJ2-2,TRBV7-9,-
TGTGCCAGCAGCTTAGACTTCGGGGGCAACCAAGAGACCCAGTACTTC,CASSLDFGGNQETQYF,-,TRBJ2-5,TRBV7-9,-
TGTGCCAGCAGCGCCCGACAGCCGATCAAAGATACGCAGTATTTT,CASSARQPIKDTQYF,-,TRBJ2-3,TRBV21-1,-